What follows is one T cell receptor (beta chain) and its context. These data are taken from a study of blood T cell repertoires in COVID-19. At the level of the study: Whether acute or convalescent, the COVID-19 samples came from the United States, Italy and Spain. Sources were T cells, B-cell-depleted T cells, or PBMCs; the material itself was cDNA or gDNA.

CDR1 is SNHLY, CDR2 FYNNEI, per germline. The CDR3 totals 14 residues. Trimming cost V 9 bases and J 3 bases; bases outside gene matches: 8. Authors' analysis steps: Estimates of nucleated cell counts were drawn from the amplification of reference gene primers. Only in-frame clones appear in the TCRdb table, and some are missing; sequencing was by immunoSEQ multiplex PCR. The V and J calls and clone size were taken over from that table, and D and trimming were inferred from the DNA. The sample lists fewer than 250,000 clones; about 89% were seen once. The source of this sequence is a woman in her sixties or seventies who had recovered from COVID-19. The specimen was peripheral blood. This chain uses TRBV2 with TRBJ2-1, with TRBD2 matching over 7 bases. CDR3 nucleotides: TGTGCCAGTCACCCTGCGGGGGACTACAATGAGCAGTTCTTC. Its protein is CASHPAGDYNEQFF.